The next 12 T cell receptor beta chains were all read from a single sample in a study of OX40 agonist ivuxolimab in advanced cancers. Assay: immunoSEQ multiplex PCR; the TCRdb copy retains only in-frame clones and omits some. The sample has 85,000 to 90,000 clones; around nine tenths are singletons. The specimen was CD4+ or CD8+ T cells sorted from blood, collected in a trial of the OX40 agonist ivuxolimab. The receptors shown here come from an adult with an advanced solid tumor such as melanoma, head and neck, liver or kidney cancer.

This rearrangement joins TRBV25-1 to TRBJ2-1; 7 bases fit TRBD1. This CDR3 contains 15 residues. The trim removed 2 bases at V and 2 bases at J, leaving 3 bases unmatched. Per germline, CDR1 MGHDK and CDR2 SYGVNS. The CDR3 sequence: CASSETGVAYNEQFF. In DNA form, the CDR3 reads TGTGCCAGCAGTGAAACAGGGGTAGCCTACAATGAGCAGTTCTTC.

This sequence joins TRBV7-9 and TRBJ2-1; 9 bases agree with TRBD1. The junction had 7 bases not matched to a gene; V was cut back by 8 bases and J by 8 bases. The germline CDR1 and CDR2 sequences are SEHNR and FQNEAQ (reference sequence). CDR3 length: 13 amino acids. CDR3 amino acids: CASQSTGGHEQFF. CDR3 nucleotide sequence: TGTGCCAGCCAGAGTACAGGGGGCCATGAGCAGTTCTTC.

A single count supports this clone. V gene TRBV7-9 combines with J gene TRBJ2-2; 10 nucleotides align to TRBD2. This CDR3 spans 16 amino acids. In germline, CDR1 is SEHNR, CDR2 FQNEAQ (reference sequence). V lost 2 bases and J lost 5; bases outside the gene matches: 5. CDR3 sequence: CASSLSASGRTGELFF. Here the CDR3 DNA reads TGTGCCAGCAGCTTATCTGCTAGCGGGAGAACCGGGGAGCTGTTTTTT. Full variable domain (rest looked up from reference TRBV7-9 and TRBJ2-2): DTGVSQNPRHKITKRGQNVTFRCDPISEHNRLYWYRQTLGQGPEFLTYFQNEAQLEKSRLLSDRFSAERPKGSFSTLEIQRTEQGDSAMYLCASSLSASGRTGELFFGEGSRLTVL.

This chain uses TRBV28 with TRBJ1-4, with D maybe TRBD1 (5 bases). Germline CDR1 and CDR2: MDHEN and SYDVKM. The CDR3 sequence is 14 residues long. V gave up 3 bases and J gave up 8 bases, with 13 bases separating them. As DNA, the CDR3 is TGTGCCAGCAGTTTTGGGCAGGGCAAGGAAAAACTGTTTTTT. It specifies CASSFGQGKEKLFF.

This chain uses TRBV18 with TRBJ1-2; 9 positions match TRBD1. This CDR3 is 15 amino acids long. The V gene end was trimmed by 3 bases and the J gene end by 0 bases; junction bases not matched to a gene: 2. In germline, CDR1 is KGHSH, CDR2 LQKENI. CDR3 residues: CASSPGTGTNYGYTF. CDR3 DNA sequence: TGTGCCAGCTCACCCGGGACAGGGACTAACTATGGCTACACCTTC.

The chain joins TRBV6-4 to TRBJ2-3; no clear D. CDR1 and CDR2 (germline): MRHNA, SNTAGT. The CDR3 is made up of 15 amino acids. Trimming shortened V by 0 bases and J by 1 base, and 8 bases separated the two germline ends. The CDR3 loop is CASSDSMARTDTQYF. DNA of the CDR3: TGTGCCAGCAGTGACTCGATGGCTCGCACAGATACGCAGTATTTT.

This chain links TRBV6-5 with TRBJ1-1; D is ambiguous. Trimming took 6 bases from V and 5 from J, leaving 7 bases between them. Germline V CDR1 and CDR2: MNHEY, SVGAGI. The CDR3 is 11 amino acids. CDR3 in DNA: TGTGCCAGCAGCCGCGATACTGAAGCTTTCTTT. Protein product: CASSRDTEAFF.

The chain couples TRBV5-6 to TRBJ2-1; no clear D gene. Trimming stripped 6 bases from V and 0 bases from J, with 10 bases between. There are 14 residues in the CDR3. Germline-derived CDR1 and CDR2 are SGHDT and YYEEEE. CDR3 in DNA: TGTGCCAGCAACCCCGCTAACTCCTACAATGAGCAGTTCTTC. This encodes CASNPANSYNEQFF.

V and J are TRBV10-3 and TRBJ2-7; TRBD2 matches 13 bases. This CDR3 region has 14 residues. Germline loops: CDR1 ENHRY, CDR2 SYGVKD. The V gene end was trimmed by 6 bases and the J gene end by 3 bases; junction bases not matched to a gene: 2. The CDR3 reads CAISGTSGNYEQYF. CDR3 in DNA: TGTGCCATCAGCGGGACTAGCGGGAACTACGAGCAGTACTTC.

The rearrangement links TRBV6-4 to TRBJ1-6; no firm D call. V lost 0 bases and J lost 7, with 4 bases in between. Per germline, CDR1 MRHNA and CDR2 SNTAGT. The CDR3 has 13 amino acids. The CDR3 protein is CASSDSSNSPLHF. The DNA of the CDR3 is TGTGCCAGCAGTGACTCGTCGAATTCACCCCTCCACTTT.

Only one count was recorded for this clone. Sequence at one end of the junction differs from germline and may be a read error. CDR3 DNA sequence: TGTGCCAGCAGACTACTAGCGGGAGGCGAGCGGTACTTC. Protein sequence: CASRLLAGGERYF. V gene TRBV11-3 combines with J gene TRBJ2-7; 12 bases are shared with TRBD2. The CDR3 contains 13 residues. Germline CDR1 SGHNT, CDR2 YENEEA.

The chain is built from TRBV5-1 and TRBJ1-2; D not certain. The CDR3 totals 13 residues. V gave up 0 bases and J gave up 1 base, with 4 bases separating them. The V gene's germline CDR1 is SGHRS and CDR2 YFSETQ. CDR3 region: CASSLDNNYGYTF. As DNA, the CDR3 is TGCGCCAGCAGCTTGGACAATAACTATGGCTACACCTTC.